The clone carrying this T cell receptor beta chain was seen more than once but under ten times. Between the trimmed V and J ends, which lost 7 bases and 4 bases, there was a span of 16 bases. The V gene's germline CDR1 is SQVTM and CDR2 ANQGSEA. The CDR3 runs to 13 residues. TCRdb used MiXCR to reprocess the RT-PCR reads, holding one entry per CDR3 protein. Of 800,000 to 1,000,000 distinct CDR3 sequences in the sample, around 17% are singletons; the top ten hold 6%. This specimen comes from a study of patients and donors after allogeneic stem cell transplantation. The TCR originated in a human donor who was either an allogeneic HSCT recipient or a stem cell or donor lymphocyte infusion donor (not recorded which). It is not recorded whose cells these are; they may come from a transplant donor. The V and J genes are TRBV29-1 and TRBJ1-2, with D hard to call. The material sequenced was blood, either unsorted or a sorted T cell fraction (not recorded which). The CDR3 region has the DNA TGCAGCGCCACGGGTCGCCTTTCCTATGGCTACACCTTC. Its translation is CSATGRLSYGYTF.